A selection of T cell receptor beta chains follows, all from one sample in a study of OX40 agonist ivuxolimab in advanced cancers. Clones were sequenced by immunoSEQ multiplex PCR, and TCRdb holds only the in-frame ones, with some missing. Of over 60,000 clones listed, roughly 80% are singletons. This sample comprised CD4+ or CD8+ T cells sorted from blood, obtained in a trial of the OX40 agonist ivuxolimab. The receptors were gathered from an adult with an advanced solid tumor such as melanoma, head and neck, liver or kidney cancer. CDR3s include the opening cysteine and the closing phenylalanine or tryptophan. Fields, in order: D gene, V gene, J gene, clone size, CDR3 protein, CDR3 DNA. D genes are given only for firm matches. The size field is filled for only some rows; it gives once, few, many or a size class.

d_gene: NA
v_gene: TRBV5-1
j_gene: TRBJ2-5
abundance: NA
CDR3aa: CASSRQVRRLETQYF
CDR3nt: TGCGCCAGCAGCAGACAGGTCCGGCGGTTAGAGACCCAGTACTTC

d_gene: NA
v_gene: TRBV5-4
j_gene: TRBJ2-7
abundance: NA
CDR3aa: CASSQNARASSYEQYF
CDR3nt: TGTGCCAGCAGCCAAAATGCCCGGGCTAGCTCCTACGAGCAGTACTTC

d_gene: TRBD1
v_gene: TRBV9
j_gene: TRBJ2-1
abundance: NA
CDR3aa: CASRPGTDSYNEQFF
CDR3nt: TGTGCCAGTCGACCAGGGACAGACTCCTACAATGAGCAGTTCTTC

d_gene: NA
v_gene: TRBV29-1
j_gene: TRBJ2-3
abundance: NA
CDR3aa: CSVEGGFTDTQYF
CDR3nt: TGCAGCGTTGAAGGGGGCTTCACAGATACGCAGTATTTT

d_gene: TRBD1
v_gene: TRBV9
j_gene: TRBJ2-3
abundance: NA
CDR3aa: CASSGVRQGTDTQYF
CDR3nt: TGTGCCAGCAGTGGGGTAAGACAGGGGACAGATACGCAGTATTTT

d_gene: TRBD1
v_gene: TRBV7-6
j_gene: TRBJ1-1
abundance: NA
CDR3aa: CASSLATGGEAEAFF
CDR3nt: TGTGCCAGCAGCTTAGCGACAGGGGGCGAGGCTGAAGCTTTCTTT

d_gene: TRBD2
v_gene: TRBV7-3
j_gene: TRBJ2-7
abundance: NA
CDR3aa: CASSLAAGVVEQYF
CDR3nt: TGTGCCAGCAGCTTAGCCGCGGGAGTGGTCGAGCAGTACTTC

d_gene: NA
v_gene: TRBV2
j_gene: TRBJ1-1
abundance: NA
CDR3aa: CASSEARGTEAFF
CDR3nt: TGTGCCAGCAGTGAAGCTAGGGGAACTGAAGCTTTCTTT

d_gene: NA
v_gene: TRBV7-3
j_gene: TRBJ2-2
abundance: NA
CDR3aa: CASSLLLTGELFF
CDR3nt: TGTGCCAGCAGCTTACTTCTTACCGGGGAGCTGTTTTTT

d_gene: NA
v_gene: TRBV5-1
j_gene: TRBJ2-7
abundance: NA
CDR3aa: CASSLAGSGYGYEQYF
CDR3nt: TGCGCCAGCAGCTTGGCCGGATCCGGCTATGGGTACGAGCAGTACTTC

d_gene: TRBD1
v_gene: TRBV11-2
j_gene: TRBJ2-1
abundance: medium-sized
CDR3aa: CASGYRGNHNEQFF
CDR3nt: TGTGCCAGCGGATACAGGGGGAACCACAATGAGCAGTTCTTC

d_gene: NA
v_gene: TRBV20-1
j_gene: TRBJ1-1
abundance: few
CDR3aa: CSAYTGTEAFF
CDR3nt: TGCAGTGCATATACAGGAACTGAAGCTTTCTTT

d_gene: NA
v_gene: TRBV9
j_gene: TRBJ1-1
abundance: NA
CDR3aa: CASSVGRNTEAFF
CDR3nt: TGTGCCAGCAGCGTAGGCAGGAACACTGAAGCTTTCTTT

d_gene: NA
v_gene: TRBV5-5
j_gene: TRBJ2-2
abundance: NA
CDR3aa: CASSLGDTGELFF
CDR3nt: TGTGCCAGCAGCTTGGGAGACACCGGGGAGCTGTTTTTT

d_gene: TRBD1
v_gene: TRBV19
j_gene: TRBJ1-2
abundance: NA
CDR3aa: CASSITGTGASYGYTF
CDR3nt: TGTGCCAGTAGTATCACCGGGACAGGGGCAAGCTATGGCTACACCTTC

d_gene: NA
v_gene: TRBV28
j_gene: TRBJ1-5
abundance: NA
CDR3aa: CASSLSILQPQHF
CDR3nt: TGTGCCAGCAGTTTGTCCATCCTACAGCCCCAGCATTTT

d_gene: NA
v_gene: TRBV7-9
j_gene: TRBJ2-2
abundance: NA
CDR3aa: CASSLDPPELFF
CDR3nt: TGTGCCAGCAGCTTAGATCCCCCGGAGCTGTTTTTT

d_gene: TRBD1
v_gene: TRBV7-3
j_gene: TRBJ1-2
abundance: few
CDR3aa: CASSAGGLNYGYTF
CDR3nt: TGTGCCAGCAGCGCAGGGGGGCTTAACTATGGCTACACCTTC

d_gene: TRBD2
v_gene: TRBV4-3
j_gene: TRBJ2-2
abundance: NA
CDR3aa: CASSREAGTGELFF
CDR3nt: TGCGCCAGCAGCCGAGAAGCGGGAACCGGGGAGCTGTTTTTT

d_gene: NA
v_gene: TRBV29-1
j_gene: TRBJ2-5
abundance: few
CDR3aa: CSVGRSQETQYF
CDR3nt: TGCAGCGTTGGGCGATCCCAAGAGACCCAGTACTTC

d_gene: NA
v_gene: TRBV9
j_gene: TRBJ2-1
abundance: NA
CDR3aa: CASSVGGNSYNEQFF
CDR3nt: TGTGCCAGCAGCGTAGGTGGGAATTCCTACAATGAGCAGTTCTTC

d_gene: NA
v_gene: TRBV5-4
j_gene: TRBJ2-3
abundance: once
CDR3aa: CASSPESGDTQYF
CDR3nt: TGTGCCAGCAGTCCCGAAAGCGGGGATACGCAGTATTTT

d_gene: NA
v_gene: TRBV7-2
j_gene: TRBJ2-2
abundance: NA
CDR3aa: CASSAGQRDTGELFF
CDR3nt: TGTGCCAGCAGCGCCGGTCAAAGGGACACCGGGGAGCTGTTTTTT

d_gene: NA
v_gene: TRBV2
j_gene: TRBJ2-4
abundance: NA
CDR3aa: CASSVRKSGAKNIQYF
CDR3nt: TGTGCCAGCAGTGTCAGGAAGAGTGGAGCCAAAAACATTCAGTACTTC

d_gene: NA
v_gene: TRBV7-9
j_gene: TRBJ2-1
abundance: once
CDR3aa: CASRNIGVNEQFF
CDR3nt: TGTGCCAGCAGGAATATCGGGGTGAATGAGCAGTTCTTC

d_gene: NA
v_gene: TRBV29-1
j_gene: TRBJ1-2
abundance: NA
CDR3aa: CSVEEGDYGYTF
CDR3nt: TGCAGCGTTGAGGAGGGTGACTATGGCTACACCTTC

d_gene: NA
v_gene: TRBV4-3
j_gene: TRBJ2-7
abundance: NA
CDR3aa: CASSTGRFYEQYF
CDR3nt: TGCGCCAGCAGCACTGGACGGTTTTACGAGCAGTACTTC

d_gene: NA
v_gene: TRBV21-1
j_gene: TRBJ1-2
abundance: NA
CDR3aa: CASSKAKGKYGYTF
CDR3nt: TGTGCCAGCAGCAAAGCGAAAGGGAAATATGGCTACACCTTC

d_gene: NA
v_gene: TRBV18
j_gene: TRBJ2-1
abundance: NA
CDR3aa: CASSPYRHVGYNEQFF
CDR3nt: TGTGCCAGCTCACCATATCGCCATGTGGGGTACAATGAGCAGTTCTTC

d_gene: TRBD2
v_gene: TRBV9
j_gene: TRBJ2-5
abundance: NA
CDR3aa: CASSVDSLGLGETQYF
CDR3nt: TGTGCCAGCAGCGTAGACTCCTTGGGACTAGGGGAGACCCAGTACTTC

d_gene: NA
v_gene: TRBV7-8
j_gene: TRBJ2-1
abundance: NA
CDR3aa: CASSLATRNNEQFF
CDR3nt: TGTGCCAGCAGCTTAGCGACTAGGAACAATGAGCAGTTCTTC

d_gene: NA
v_gene: TRBV2
j_gene: TRBJ2-1
abundance: NA
CDR3aa: CASSYSGLPSDEQFF
CDR3nt: TGTGCCAGCAGTTACTCCGGACTACCCTCGGATGAGCAGTTCTTC

d_gene: NA
v_gene: TRBV7-8
j_gene: TRBJ1-1
abundance: NA
CDR3aa: CASSLQGGDTEAFF
CDR3nt: TGTGCCAGCAGCTTACAGGGAGGGGACACTGAAGCTTTCTTT

d_gene: NA
v_gene: TRBV7-9
j_gene: TRBJ2-2
abundance: NA
CDR3aa: CASSLAGREWSGELFF
CDR3nt: TGTGCCAGCAGCTTAGCGGGTCGGGAGTGGTCCGGGGAGCTGTTTTTT

d_gene: NA
v_gene: TRBV14
j_gene: TRBJ2-3
abundance: NA
CDR3aa: CASSQDQLGRGTDTQYF
CDR3nt: TGTGCCAGCAGCCAAGATCAGCTAGGAAGGGGCACAGATACGCAGTATTTT

d_gene: NA
v_gene: TRBV27
j_gene: TRBJ2-1
abundance: NA
CDR3aa: CASSLLGQGEFF
CDR3nt: TGTGCCAGCAGTTTATTAGGGCAGGGAGAGTTCTTC

d_gene: NA
v_gene: TRBV5-4
j_gene: TRBJ2-2
abundance: NA
CDR3aa: CASSLESGELFF
CDR3nt: TGTGCCAGCAGCTTGGAATCCGGGGAGCTGTTTTTT

d_gene: NA
v_gene: TRBV29-1
j_gene: TRBJ2-2
abundance: NA
CDR3aa: CSASPIAAGELFF
CDR3nt: TGCAGCGCGTCCCCCATAGCCGCCGGGGAGCTGTTTTTT

d_gene: NA
v_gene: TRBV10-3
j_gene: TRBJ1-2
abundance: NA
CDR3aa: CAIIAGATVEDGYTF
CDR3nt: TGTGCCATCATAGCAGGGGCCACGGTTGAGGATGGCTACACCTTC

d_gene: NA
v_gene: TRBV19
j_gene: TRBJ1-2
abundance: NA
CDR3aa: CASRDVAPRYGYTF
CDR3nt: TGTGCCAGTAGGGACGTCGCCCCTCGCTATGGCTACACCTTC

d_gene: NA
v_gene: TRBV6-9
j_gene: TRBJ2-5
abundance: few
CDR3aa: CATGETQYF
CDR3nt: TGTGCCACAGGGGAGACCCAGTACTTC

d_gene: NA
v_gene: TRBV15
j_gene: TRBJ2-1
abundance: NA
CDR3aa: CATSSGDSRYNEQFF
CDR3nt: TGTGCCACCAGCAGCGGTGACTCCCGATACAATGAGCAGTTCTTC

d_gene: NA
v_gene: TRBV11-3
j_gene: TRBJ2-1
abundance: NA
CDR3aa: CASSLGTSYNEQFF
CDR3nt: TGTGCCAGCAGCTTAGGAACTAGTTACAATGAGCAGTTCTTC

d_gene: TRBD1
v_gene: TRBV4-1
j_gene: TRBJ1-2
abundance: NA
CDR3aa: CASSKDREHGYTF
CDR3nt: TGCGCCAGCAGCAAAGACAGGGAGCATGGCTACACCTTC

d_gene: NA
v_gene: TRBV15
j_gene: TRBJ2-1
abundance: NA
CDR3aa: CATSRDLTSSYNEQFF
CDR3nt: TGTGCCACCAGCAGGGACCTCACGAGCTCCTACAATGAGCAGTTCTTC

d_gene: NA
v_gene: TRBV10-1
j_gene: TRBJ2-3
abundance: NA
CDR3aa: CASSEGSHGHGADTQYF
CDR3nt: TGCGCCAGCAGTGAGGGGTCACACGGGCATGGCGCAGATACGCAGTATTTT

d_gene: TRBD2
v_gene: TRBV4-3
j_gene: TRBJ2-1
abundance: NA
CDR3aa: CASSPSSGRAENEQFF
CDR3nt: TGCGCCAGCAGCCCCTCTAGCGGGAGGGCGGAAAATGAGCAGTTCTTC

d_gene: NA
v_gene: TRBV19
j_gene: TRBJ1-1
abundance: NA
CDR3aa: CASSIRGPVDTEAFF
CDR3nt: TGTGCCAGTAGTATAAGGGGCCCTGTGGACACTGAAGCTTTCTTT

d_gene: NA
v_gene: TRBV19
j_gene: TRBJ2-3
abundance: NA
CDR3aa: CASTGAGRAADTQYF
CDR3nt: TGTGCCAGTACAGGGGCTGGGCGGGCGGCAGATACGCAGTATTTT

d_gene: TRBD1
v_gene: TRBV25-1
j_gene: TRBJ2-4
abundance: NA
CDR3aa: CASSDPGQGRDIQYF
CDR3nt: TGTGCCAGCAGTGACCCCGGACAGGGGAGGGACATTCAGTACTTC

d_gene: NA
v_gene: TRBV7-3
j_gene: TRBJ2-2
abundance: NA
CDR3aa: CASSLVGAGTGELFF
CDR3nt: TGTGCCAGCAGCTTAGTAGGGGCAGGGACCGGGGAGCTGTTTTTT

d_gene: NA
v_gene: TRBV9
j_gene: TRBJ2-1
abundance: NA
CDR3aa: CASSDAILAQRYEQFF
CDR3nt: TGTGCCAGCAGCGACGCCATTCTAGCCCAGAGGTATGAGCAGTTCTTC

d_gene: NA
v_gene: TRBV9
j_gene: TRBJ2-6
abundance: NA
CDR3aa: CASSVVGSGANVLTF
CDR3nt: TGTGCCAGCAGCGTAGTGGGCTCTGGGGCCAACGTCCTGACTTTC